The source of this T cell receptor (beta chain) is a study of cytomegalovirus exposure and HLA in healthy donors. Study details: Falling in the Caucasian-associated ancestry cluster were approximately 86% of under 450 genotyped donors.

This clone was detected only a few times. The antigen is not known. General study points: CMV antigen specificity of three CMV-associated chains was confirmed in vitro. Relative to the approximately 670-donor mean, N-insertions were reportedly fewer in an Asian-associated ancestry cluster in a later analysis. Most CMV-associated TCR beta chains appeared HLA-restricted in a later analysis.

Germline V gives CDR1 GTSNPN, CDR2 SVGIG (reference sequence). CDR3 length equals 13 residues. Germline trimming cut 2 bases from V and 5 bases from J; bases unmatched to any gene: 6. The PCR was carried out with 60 Vbeta primers and 13 Jbeta primers. Assay used: immunoSEQ multiplex PCR; TCRdb lists only in-frame clones, some missing. This repertoire shows under 200,000 clones, roughly an eighth found once; its top ten account for about 7.8%. The V and J genes are TRBV30 and TRBJ2-7; 7 positions agree with TRBD1. The TCR comes from a man aged 45-65 years in good health and CMV-seropositive. The source material was PBMCs. The CDR3 sequence: CAWSIQGKNEQYF. For the CDR3, the DNA is TGTGCCTGGAGTATACAGGGGAAAAACGAGCAGTACTTC.